The 20 T cell receptor beta chains listed next were all sequenced from one sample in a study of blood T cells in healthy people across ages. PCR was performed a second time for about 6 to 11 cycles using a sample-barcoded 5' primer and a J-beta primer mix. TCRdb independently ran MiXCR on the 5' RACE reads; one entry per CDR3 protein. Of roughly 1,000,000 distinct CDR3 sequences in the sample, 20% to 25% are singletons; the top ten hold approximately 0.7%. The data were also submitted as part of a second study, on T cells of mothers and their children.

What was sequenced was blood. These receptors were collected from a girl aged 2-9 years in good health.

V is TRBV29-1 and J is TRBJ2-3, with D possibly matching TRBD2 (5 bases). Trimming cost V 5 bases and J 0 bases, with 15 bases left between them. This CDR3 comprises 15 residues. Germline V gives CDR1 SQVTM, CDR2 ANQGSEA. The CDR3: CSVFLLAESTDTQYF. CDR3 bases: TGCAGCGTTTTCCTCCTAGCAGAAAGCACAGATACGCAGTATTTT.

V is TRBV7-8 and J is TRBJ1-1; D is unclear. This CDR3 has 15 amino acids. CDR1 and CDR2 from the germline V gene are SGHVS and FQNEAQ. V was trimmed by 4 bases and J by 0 bases, leaving 12 bases between them. The CDR3 region is CASSSWTGMNTEAFF. The CDR3 DNA reads as TGTGCCAGCAGCTCCTGGACGGGAATGAACACTGAAGCTTTCTTT.

The chain employs TRBV24-1 and TRBJ2-3; TRBD1 matches 7 bases. This CDR3 has 16 residues. J was trimmed by 0 bases and V by 6 bases; bases with no gene match: 8. Per the germline V gene, CDR1 is KGHDR and CDR2 is SFDVKD. The CDR3 reads CATSLPGQSSTDTQYF. The CDR3 DNA follows: TGTGCCACCAGTCTTCCGGGACAGTCTAGCACAGATACGCAGTATTTT.

This clonotype was seen a handful of times. The chain couples TRBV6-5 to TRBJ2-1, with 8 bases that match TRBD2. Germline V gene data show CDR1 as MNHEY and CDR2 as SVGAGI. Trimming removed 2 bases from V and 4 bases from J; junction bases left unmatched: 4. There are 15 residues in the CDR3. CDR3 sequence reads: CASSYGERGYNEQFF. The CDR3 DNA reads as TGTGCCAGCAGTTACGGAGAGCGGGGGTACAATGAGCAGTTCTTC.

This clonotype has a single count. The chain joins TRBV14 to TRBJ2-3; unclear D gene. Germline CDR1 and CDR2: SGHDN and FVKESK. V lost 3 bases and J 1 base, leaving 8 bases between the germline ends. CDR3 length: 14 amino acids. CDR3 residues: CASSQQARTDTQYF. In DNA, the CDR3 is TGTGCCAGCAGCCAGCAGGCTCGCACAGATACGCAGTATTTT.

V and J are TRBV11-2 and TRBJ2-3; D not certain. The CDR3 extends over 14 amino acids. V lost 2 bases to trimming and J lost 2 bases, with 8 bases between them. Germline V gives CDR1 SGHAT, CDR2 FQNNGV. The DNA of the CDR3 is TGTGCCAGCAGCTTACCCCGGACCACAGATACGCAGTATTTT. Translation: CASSLPRTTDTQYF.

The CDR3 sequence is CSANKQGPYEQYF. The CDR3 DNA follows: TGCAGTGCTAACAAACAGGGGCCCTACGAGCAGTACTTC. This chain uses TRBV20-1 with TRBJ2-7, with 7 bases fitting TRBD1. Germline V gene lookup returns CDR1 DFQATT and CDR2 SNEGSKA (reference sequence). V dropped 4 bases and J dropped 2; count of bases not matched to a gene: 5. The CDR3 has 13 amino acids.

The chain uses TRBV27 and TRBJ2-4, with a possible D match to TRBD2 (6 bases). This CDR3 is built from 11 residues. V lost 7 bases to trimming and J lost 8 bases, with 9 bases between them. CDR1 is MNHEY and CDR2 is SMNVEV in the germline V gene (reference sequence). The CDR3 loop is CASTWGDIQYF. CDR3 coding DNA: TGTGCCAGCACCTGGGGGGACATTCAGTACTTC.

As to this clonotype: A single base separates this from a much larger clone, so it may be a read error. This chain joins TRBV9 and TRBJ2-5; a weak D match, TRBD2 (6 bases). Per germline, CDR1 SGDLS and CDR2 YYNGEE. Between the trimmed V and J ends, which lost 4 bases and 2 bases, there was a span of 18 bases. The CDR3 runs 16 residues. The CDR3 bases are TGTGCCAGCAGCCCCGTGGGAACGGGGGATCAAGAGACCCAGTACTTC. Translating it yields CASSPVGTGDQETQYF.

The DNA for the CDR3 is TGCGCCAGCAGCTTGGCCGTCTACGGGAAGGGGATGGAGACCCAGTACTTC. This translates into CASSLAVYGKGMETQYF. The chain couples TRBV5-1 to TRBJ2-7; either TRBD1 or TRBD2 may supply D (5 bases each). The J call is in doubt because the DNA end fits TRBJ2-5 better. CDR1 is SGHRS and CDR2 is YFSETQ in the germline V gene. The CDR3 extends over 17 amino acids.

The chain has TRBV6-5 and TRBJ2-5, with 7 positions matching TRBD2. Losses at the gene ends were 6 bases for V and 4 bases for J; bases not matched to a gene: 8. Germline CDR1 MNHEY, CDR2 SVGAGI. The CDR3 consists of 14 residues. The CDR3 DNA is TGTGCCAGCAGGCGGGGGAAAATCTCAGAGACCCAGTACTTC. Translation: CASRRGKISETQYF.

This chain links TRBV7-2 with TRBJ2-5; 9 bases align to TRBD2. The J segment lost 1 base and the V segment lost 5 bases, leaving 11 bases of the junction unmatched. Germline CDR1 reads SGHTA; CDR2 reads FQGNSA. The CDR3 sequence is 17 residues long. CDR3 in DNA: TGTGCCAGCAGCCTCAATGTAGCGGGAGATCTCCAAGAGACCCAGTACTTC. This translates into CASSLNVAGDLQETQYF. The full variable domain, with the rest looked up from reference TRBV7-2 and TRBJ2-5, is GAGVSQSPSNKVTEKGKDVELRCDPISGHTALYWYRQSLGQGLEFLIYFQGNSAPDKSGLPSDRFSAERTGGSVSTLTIQRTQQEDSAVYLCASSLNVAGDLQETQYFGPGTRLLVL.

This clonotype was recorded many times. J is TRBJ2-3 and V is TRBV13; D is unclear. The CDR3 sequence is 12 residues long. V lost 1 base and J 5 bases, leaving 4 bases between the germline ends. Germline lookup yields CDR1 PRHDT and CDR2 FYEKMQ (reference sequence). In DNA, the CDR3 is TGTGCCAGCAGCTTAGAGATAGATACGCAGTATTTT. It translates to CASSLEIDTQYF.

CDR3: CASSPLIDGAQYF. CDR3 coding DNA: TGTGCCAGCAGCCCCCTGATCGATGGGGCGCAGTATTTT. The genes are TRBV6-6 and TRBJ2-3; D is ambiguous. Looked up from germline, CDR1 is MNHNY and CDR2 is SVGAGI (reference sequence). The CDR3 covers 13 residues. Between the trimmed V and J ends, which lost 6 bases and 10 bases, there was a span of 17 bases.

The chain couples TRBV5-6 to TRBJ2-5; 10 nucleotides align to TRBD2. The CDR3 consists of 16 residues. J lost 4 bases, V lost 2 bases, and 8 bases had no gene match. From germline, CDR1 is SGHDT and CDR2 YYEEEE. CDR3 nucleotides: TGTGCCAGCAGCTTTGTAAGCGGGGGGGCACGAGAGACCCAGTACTTC. Its protein product is CASSFVSGGARETQYF.

This clonotype was detected only a few times. The chain links TRBV6-5 to TRBJ1-3; tentatively, D is TRBD1 (6 bases). This CDR3 is 17 amino acids long. CDR1 is MNHEY and CDR2 is SVGAGI in the germline V gene. Trimming stripped 3 bases from V and 1 base from J, with 16 bases between. The CDR3 DNA sequence: TGTGCCAGCAGTTATAACGTACAGGGTTCTTCTGGAAACACCATATATTTT. It translates to CASSYNVQGSSGNTIYF.

This clonotype was detected a few times. The chain recombines TRBV29-1 with TRBJ2-7; possible D gene TRBD2, 6 bases. This CDR3 is built from 11 residues. Between the trimmed V and J ends, which lost 4 bases and 6 bases, there was a span of 10 bases. Germline-derived CDR1 and CDR2 are SQVTM and ANQGSEA. The CDR3 spells CSVADGGEQYF. The CDR3 region has the DNA TGCAGCGTTGCGGACGGGGGCGAGCAGTACTTC.

V and J are TRBV15 and TRBJ1-1; D is undetermined. Between the trimmed V and J ends, which lost 4 bases and 5 bases, there was a span of 8 bases. CDR3 length equals 12 residues. The V gene's germline CDR1 is LNHNV and CDR2 YYDKDF (reference sequence). The CDR3 sequence is CATSTTETEAFF. The CDR3 region has the DNA TGTGCCACCAGCACTACGGAGACTGAAGCTTTCTTT.

V and J are TRBV7-9 and TRBJ1-4; 8 bases match TRBD1. The CDR3 loop spans 14 amino acids. V lost 5 bases, J lost 8 bases, and 7 bases stayed unmatched. Germline CDR1 reads SEHNR; CDR2 reads FQNEAQ (reference sequence). Written as DNA, the CDR3 is TGTGCCAGCAGCCCAGCGGACAGGGCCGAAAAACTGTTTTTT. It encodes CASSPADRAEKLFF.

This clonotype turned up a few times. V usage is TRBV18 and J usage is TRBJ1-1, with D unclear. The CDR3 is 13 residues long. The V end lost 3 bases, the J end lost 3 bases, and 8 bases lay between the germline ends. Germline CDR1 reads KGHSH; CDR2 reads LQKENI. In nucleotides, the CDR3 is TGTGCCAGCTCACCGGAAATATACACTGAAGCTTTCTTT. Its protein is CASSPEIYTEAFF.